These T cell receptor beta chains were read from a single sample in a study of vaccination effects on CD4 cells after COVID-19. Libraries were prepared by immunoSEQ multiplex PCR; TCRdb keeps only in-frame clonotypes and omits some of them. The table includes approximately 37,000 clones, 65% to 85% detected once. Antigen specificity for these receptors is unknown. Specimen: CD4+ T cells from PBMCs cultured without peptide, collected before COVID-19 vaccination. All receptors come from a human donor who received a COVID-19 vaccine. The CDR3 runs from the conserved cysteine through the conserved F or W. The order of the fields is V gene, J gene, clone size, D gene, CDR3 protein, CDR3 DNA. D genes are given only for firm matches. For some rows the clone size is stated as once, few or many, or as a class when expanded; others skip it.

>TRBV7-9|TRBJ1-4|NA|TRBD1
CASSLRGPTNEKLFF
TGTGCCAGCAGCTTAAGGGGGCCAACTAATGAAAAACTGTTTTTT
>TRBV4-2|TRBJ2-5|NA|NA
CASSPGSGGQETQYF
TGTGCCAGCAGCCCCGGTAGTGGAGGCCAAGAGACCCAGTACTTC
>TRBV29-1|TRBJ1-2|NA|TRBD1
CSGGQGDGYTF
TGCAGCGGGGGACAGGGGGACGGCTACACCTTC
>TRBV19|TRBJ1-1|few|NA
CATRTWGVNTEAFF
TGTGCCACCAGGACTTGGGGTGTGAACACTGAAGCTTTCTTT
>TRBV10-3|TRBJ2-1|few|TRBD1
CAISEWGGQGAGEQFF
TGTGCCATCAGTGAGTGGGGGGGACAGGGGGCCGGGGAGCAGTTCTTC
>TRBV9|TRBJ2-3|NA|NA
CASSVQASPSTDTQYF
TGTGCCAGCAGCGTCCAAGCTAGTCCTAGCACAGATACGCAGTATTTT
>TRBV30|TRBJ2-7|NA|NA
CAWGRSSYEQYF
TGTGCCTGGGGACGCAGCTCCTACGAGCAGTACTTC
>TRBV6-5|TRBJ2-7|NA|TRBD2
CASSPGGGSYEQYF
TGTGCCAGCAGTCCTGGGGGGGGATCCTACGAGCAGTACTTC
>TRBV7-2|TRBJ2-5|once|NA
CASSFKETQYF
TGTGCCAGCAGCTTCAAAGAGACCCAGTACTTC
>TRBV12-3/TRBV12-4|TRBJ1-1|once|TRBD1
CASSLRGPEAFF
TGTGCCAGCAGTTTAAGGGGGCCCGAAGCTTTCTTT
>TRBV28|TRBJ2-5|NA|TRBD2
CASSLSVAGVETQYF
TGTGCCAGCAGTTTGAGTGTAGCGGGAGTAGAGACCCAGTACTTC
>TRBV3-1/TRBV3-2|TRBJ2-5|NA|NA
CASRDIQETQYF
TGTGCCAGCAGGGACATCCAAGAGACCCAGTACTTC
>TRBV28|TRBJ2-3|NA|NA
CASSFIDPLGADTQYF
TGTGCCAGCAGTTTCATCGACCCACTTGGCGCAGATACGCAGTATTTT
>TRBV19|TRBJ1-2|NA|NA
CASSKGDGYYGYTF
TGTGCCAGTAGCAAAGGGGACGGCTACTATGGCTACACCTTC
>TRBV10-2|TRBJ1-6|NA|NA
CASSDGGPLGNSPLHF
TGCGCCAGCAGTGACGGGGGGCCTCTCGGTAATTCACCCCTCCACTTT
>TRBV11-2|TRBJ2-3|NA|TRBD2
CASSPPWGLARSTDTQYF
TGTGCCAGCAGCCCCCCTTGGGGACTAGCGAGGTCCACAGATACGCAGTATTTT
>TRBV4-2|TRBJ1-2|NA|TRBD1
CASSDGTAVKSYTF
TGTGCCAGCAGCGATGGGACAGCTGTAAAGTCCTACACCTTC
>TRBV18|TRBJ2-6|NA|NA
CASSPFWDFRPGANVLTF
TGTGCCAGCTCACCGTTCTGGGACTTTCGACCTGGGGCCAACGTCCTGACTTTC